This T cell receptor (beta chain) is drawn from a study of T cell responses to AZD1222 COVID-19 vaccine (dated by TCRdb to about 2021). At the level of the whole study: TCR sequencing covered more than 230 trial participants: about 210 given two doses of AZD1222 and 26 given two doses of MenACWY control vaccine. Trial participants were enrolled into age subgroups of 18-55, 56-69 and 70-plus years, which contained about 160, 30 and 59 TCR-sequenced participants, respectively.

CDR1 and CDR2, per the germline V gene, are SGHRS and YFSETQ. Trimming removed 0 bases from V and 5 bases from J; the gene matches leave 1 base unexplained. From the cysteine through the phenylalanine, the CDR3 covers 14 amino acids. Of the read, only the CDR3 DNA is kept; its 42 bases are in frame from base 1. The investigation overall reported the following: Participants were mostly white British, with more females than males. The authors suggested clonal diversity may have been underestimated. Vaccine-associated CD4 TCRs spanned the whole spike protein, with dominant responses in regions 160-218 and 743-854. Nearly half of unique spike-specific TCRs reportedly recognized epitopes outside regions mutated in the B.1.351 and B.1.1.7 variants. Because no day 14 peak-response samples were available, repertoires were characterized only after the peak T cell response. A significant rise in spike-specific TCR breadth and depth was observed after two AZD1222 doses relative to day 0 and relative to MenACWY recipients. Conclusions about previously exposed vaccinees were limited because only six AZD1222 recipients were SARS-CoV-2 seropositive at baseline. The 56-69-year group was small, and its depth increase did not reach significance, likely because of low power.

What the time point label conveys for this sample: about 28 days (+/-7) after the second vaccine dose. Because spike-specific TCR depth and breadth did not differ between the two schedules, AZD1222 recipients who got a second dose at roughly 4 weeks were pooled with those who got a second dose at roughly 12 weeks. Samples from vaccinated people were obtained from the UK trials COV001 and COV002, which included a single-blind randomized controlled phase 2/3 trial of AZD1222 (ChAdOx1 nCoV-19) in healthy adults. For TCRbeta chain sequencing, PBMC samples were collected from trial participants at day 0 and at day 28 after the second dose. The CDR3 regions of human TCRbeta chains were subjected to immunosequencing. The original methods were these. Repertoire TCRs were checked for matches against a reference library of SARS-CoV-2-specific TCRs that had been generated using the MIRA antigen-specificity platform. Breadth was defined as the fraction of unique TCRs that were SARS-CoV-2-associated, and depth was defined as the fraction of total T cells that were SARS-CoV-2-associated. Using the MIRA data, each spike-specific TCR was mapped to the spike region that the TCR reacts to and placed in a CD4 or CD8 class. Log10-transformed breadth and depth values were compared by one-way ANOVA with Sidak's multiple comparisons tests. Drawn from immuneACCESS, this table holds only the in-frame rearrangements with V and J called that TCRdb kept. Clones are partly lost; checked studies trace under half to an unresolved V gene and leave the rest unexplained. Clone size and the V and J calls come from that table; the DNA yielded D and trimming. Within this sample are 65,000 to 100,000 clones, with about 91% of them counted one time only. The ten largest clones take up around 8% of the sample.

As concerns this clone: Its antigen specificity is not known. One base away there is no much larger clone; base qualities are not given.

Sequenced material: peripheral blood, taken 28 days after the second AZD1222 dose. The clonotype was recovered from an adult who received the AZD1222 COVID-19 vaccine. The rearrangement combines TRBV5-1 with TRBJ2-7; the junction holds 11 bases that match TRBD1. The bases read TGCGCCAGCAGCTTGGTGGGACAGGGGGACGAGCAGTACTTC. Translated, it reads CASSLVGQGDEQYF.